These T cell receptor beta chains were read from a single sample in a study of blood T cell repertoires in COVID-19. Method: immunoSEQ multiplex PCR; TCRdb's copy keeps in-frame clones and lacks some. The sample lists about 170,000 clones, approximately 82% occurring once. Sequencing input: PBMCs or T cells enriched from blood (not recorded which). These receptors originate from a woman between 45 and 65 years old in a cohort exposed to, infected with or recovered from COVID-19 (not recorded which). The CDR3 runs from the conserved cysteine through the conserved F or W. Each record gives: clone size, J gene, V gene, CDR3 protein. Size tells how often a clone was seen (once, few, many) or the class of an expanded clone, and some rows leave it out.

abundance: -
j_gene: TRBJ1-2
v_gene: TRBV10-1
CDR3aa: CASSESRSRVYTF

abundance: -
j_gene: TRBJ1-3
v_gene: TRBV5-1
CDR3aa: CASSVTGTGGSSGNTIYF

abundance: -
j_gene: TRBJ1-4
v_gene: TRBV9
CDR3aa: CASSARGGVREKLFF

abundance: -
j_gene: TRBJ2-1
v_gene: TRBV5-1
CDR3aa: CASSLEGTGGGNEQFF

abundance: -
j_gene: TRBJ1-5
v_gene: TRBV5-1
CDR3aa: CASSFDGDNQPQHF

abundance: once
j_gene: TRBJ1-1
v_gene: TRBV5-1
CDR3aa: CASSLEQGTEAFF

abundance: -
j_gene: TRBJ1-6
v_gene: TRBV2
CDR3aa: CASSNDRAGYSPLHF

abundance: -
j_gene: TRBJ2-3
v_gene: TRBV10-3
CDR3aa: CAISDQGGDTQYF

abundance: -
j_gene: TRBJ1-3
v_gene: TRBV27
CDR3aa: CASSSQPPGQGFGNTIYF

abundance: -
j_gene: TRBJ2-7
v_gene: TRBV4-3
CDR3aa: CASSRGPSSYEQYF

abundance: -
j_gene: TRBJ2-1
v_gene: TRBV20-1
CDR3aa: CSASKMEGSAVTRGDEQFF

abundance: -
j_gene: TRBJ1-5
v_gene: TRBV27
CDR3aa: CASATGGSQPQHF

abundance: -
j_gene: TRBJ2-3
v_gene: TRBV5-1
CDR3aa: CASSLDTPGGSDTQYF

abundance: -
j_gene: TRBJ2-5
v_gene: TRBV7-3
CDR3aa: CASSLNGRVGETQYF

abundance: -
j_gene: TRBJ2-7
v_gene: TRBV7-2
CDR3aa: CASSLERYEQYF

abundance: -
j_gene: TRBJ1-1
v_gene: TRBV27
CDR3aa: CASIPVGGGNTEAFF

abundance: -
j_gene: TRBJ1-2
v_gene: TRBV5-1
CDR3aa: CASSLGTGLNYGYTF

abundance: -
j_gene: TRBJ2-5
v_gene: TRBV6-5
CDR3aa: CASETGGERAQYF

abundance: -
j_gene: TRBJ2-1
v_gene: TRBV11-2
CDR3aa: CASSPQRIGTEQFF

abundance: -
j_gene: TRBJ2-3
v_gene: TRBV4-3
CDR3aa: CASSQDGVAGFTDTQYF

abundance: -
j_gene: TRBJ2-7
v_gene: TRBV7-2
CDR3aa: CASSLSPAGVYEQYF

abundance: -
j_gene: TRBJ2-3
v_gene: TRBV29-1
CDR3aa: CSDITGADTQYF

abundance: -
j_gene: TRBJ2-3
v_gene: TRBV20-1
CDR3aa: CSASATSGSGDTQYF

abundance: -
j_gene: TRBJ1-5
v_gene: TRBV11-2
CDR3aa: CASSDQGQVPRHSNQPQHF

abundance: -
j_gene: TRBJ2-2
v_gene: TRBV6-5
CDR3aa: CASRGQGDTGELFF

abundance: few
j_gene: TRBJ2-2
v_gene: TRBV30
CDR3aa: CAWTRFSGELFF

abundance: -
j_gene: TRBJ2-3
v_gene: TRBV14
CDR3aa: CASSQRRQSITDTQYF

abundance: -
j_gene: TRBJ2-7
v_gene: TRBV18
CDR3aa: CASSPTTGNSYEQYF

abundance: -
j_gene: TRBJ2-1
v_gene: TRBV9
CDR3aa: CASSPRRGTNEQFF

abundance: -
j_gene: TRBJ1-3
v_gene: TRBV28
CDR3aa: CASSLLSSSGNTIYF

abundance: -
j_gene: TRBJ1-2
v_gene: TRBV29-1
CDR3aa: CSVVRQGETSPNYGYTF

abundance: -
j_gene: TRBJ2-4
v_gene: TRBV29-1
CDR3aa: CSVVEPGTAKNIQYF

abundance: -
j_gene: TRBJ1-6
v_gene: TRBV30
CDR3aa: CARMTGYNSPLHF

abundance: once
j_gene: TRBJ1-1
v_gene: TRBV7-3
CDR3aa: CASTVQGAATEAFF

abundance: few
j_gene: TRBJ1-3
v_gene: TRBV28
CDR3aa: CASLQMTGVRNTIYF

abundance: -
j_gene: TRBJ2-5
v_gene: TRBV19
CDR3aa: CASSISGGLETQYF

abundance: -
j_gene: TRBJ2-7
v_gene: TRBV11-2
CDR3aa: CASSLGLARYEQYF

abundance: -
j_gene: TRBJ2-2
v_gene: TRBV28
CDR3aa: CASGDLGGAFFTGELFF

abundance: many
j_gene: TRBJ1-1
v_gene: TRBV4-2
CDR3aa: CASSQEVEGTNTEAFF

abundance: -
j_gene: TRBJ2-2
v_gene: TRBV5-6
CDR3aa: CASSLKVSSGSRATGELFF

abundance: -
j_gene: TRBJ1-5
v_gene: TRBV28
CDR3aa: CASLGFGQPQHF

abundance: -
j_gene: TRBJ2-7
v_gene: TRBV19
CDR3aa: CASSRQGGEQYF

abundance: -
j_gene: TRBJ1-1
v_gene: TRBV2
CDR3aa: CASSWTGVKAEAFF

abundance: -
j_gene: TRBJ2-1
v_gene: TRBV7-3
CDR3aa: CASSYGTSGNEQFF

abundance: -
j_gene: TRBJ2-5
v_gene: TRBV7-2
CDR3aa: CASSLWRLAGGEETQYF

abundance: -
j_gene: TRBJ1-1
v_gene: TRBV7-2
CDR3aa: CASSFGQLNTEAFF

abundance: -
j_gene: TRBJ2-1
v_gene: TRBV21-1
CDR3aa: CANPQVTEQFF

abundance: -
j_gene: TRBJ2-3
v_gene: TRBV9
CDR3aa: CASSVASGTGTSTDTQYF

abundance: -
j_gene: TRBJ2-7
v_gene: TRBV14
CDR3aa: CASSLSSYEQYF

abundance: few
j_gene: TRBJ2-3
v_gene: TRBV19
CDR3aa: CASTSGFTDTQYF

abundance: -
j_gene: TRBJ2-7
v_gene: TRBV5-6
CDR3aa: CASSLDPRTGGYEQYF

abundance: -
j_gene: TRBJ2-1
v_gene: TRBV10-3
CDR3aa: CAISLRDSDNEQFF

abundance: many
j_gene: TRBJ1-5
v_gene: TRBV6-2/TRBV6-3
CDR3aa: CASSPVSRSLQHF

abundance: -
j_gene: TRBJ1-3
v_gene: TRBV18
CDR3aa: CASSPTGRGNTIYF

abundance: -
j_gene: TRBJ2-1
v_gene: TRBV5-1
CDR3aa: CASGTSGNNEQFF

abundance: -
j_gene: TRBJ1-1
v_gene: TRBV15
CDR3aa: CATSRAQTEAFF

abundance: once
j_gene: TRBJ2-3
v_gene: TRBV27
CDR3aa: CASSLRGGTGGDTQYF

abundance: -
j_gene: TRBJ2-3
v_gene: TRBV7-2
CDR3aa: CASSGGASGDTQYF

abundance: -
j_gene: TRBJ1-1
v_gene: TRBV28
CDR3aa: CASRGAQGTEAFF